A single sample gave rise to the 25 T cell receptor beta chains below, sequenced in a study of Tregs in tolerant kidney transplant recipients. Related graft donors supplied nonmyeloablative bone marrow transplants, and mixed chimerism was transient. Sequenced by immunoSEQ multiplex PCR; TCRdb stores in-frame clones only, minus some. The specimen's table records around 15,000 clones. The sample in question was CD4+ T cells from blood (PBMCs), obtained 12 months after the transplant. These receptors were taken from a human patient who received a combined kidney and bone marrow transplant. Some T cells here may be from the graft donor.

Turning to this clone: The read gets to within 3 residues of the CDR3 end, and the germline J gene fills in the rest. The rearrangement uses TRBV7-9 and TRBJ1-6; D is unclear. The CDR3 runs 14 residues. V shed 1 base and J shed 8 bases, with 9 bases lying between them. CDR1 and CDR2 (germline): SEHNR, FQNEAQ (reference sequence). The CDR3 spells CASSLGEGYSPLHF. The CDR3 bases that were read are TGTGCCAGCAGCTTAGGCGAGGGTTATTCACCC.

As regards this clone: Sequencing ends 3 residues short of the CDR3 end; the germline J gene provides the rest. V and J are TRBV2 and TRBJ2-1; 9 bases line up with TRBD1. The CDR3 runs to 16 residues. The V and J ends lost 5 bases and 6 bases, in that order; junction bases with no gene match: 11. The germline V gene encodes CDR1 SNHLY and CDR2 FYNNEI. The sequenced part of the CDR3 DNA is TGTGCCAGCAGTCGAAATCCGGGACAGGGAGGCAATGAG. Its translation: CASSRNPGQGGNE. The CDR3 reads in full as CASSRNPGQGGNEQFF. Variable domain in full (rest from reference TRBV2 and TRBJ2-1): EPEVTQTPSHQVTQMGQEVILRCVPISNHLYFYWYRQILGQKVEFLVSFYNNEISEKSEIFDDQFSVERPDGSNFTLKIRSTKLEDSAMYFCASSRNPGQGGNEQFFGPGTRLTVL.

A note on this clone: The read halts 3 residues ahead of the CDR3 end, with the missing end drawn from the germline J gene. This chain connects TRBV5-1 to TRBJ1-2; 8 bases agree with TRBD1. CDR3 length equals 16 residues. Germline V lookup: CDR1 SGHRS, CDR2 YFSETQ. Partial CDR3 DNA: TGCGCCAGCAGCTTGGATGGACAGGGAAGATCGCGGGGC. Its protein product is CASSLDGQGRSRG. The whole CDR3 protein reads CASSLDGQGRSRGYTF.

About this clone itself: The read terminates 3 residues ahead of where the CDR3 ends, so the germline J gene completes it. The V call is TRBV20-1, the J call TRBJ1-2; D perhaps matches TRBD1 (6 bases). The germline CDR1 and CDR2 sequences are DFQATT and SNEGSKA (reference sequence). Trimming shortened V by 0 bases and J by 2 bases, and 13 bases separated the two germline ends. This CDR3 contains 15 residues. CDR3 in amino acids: CSARDPEGGNYGYTF. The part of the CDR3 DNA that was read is TGCAGTGCTAGAGATCCCGAGGGGGGGAACTATGGC.

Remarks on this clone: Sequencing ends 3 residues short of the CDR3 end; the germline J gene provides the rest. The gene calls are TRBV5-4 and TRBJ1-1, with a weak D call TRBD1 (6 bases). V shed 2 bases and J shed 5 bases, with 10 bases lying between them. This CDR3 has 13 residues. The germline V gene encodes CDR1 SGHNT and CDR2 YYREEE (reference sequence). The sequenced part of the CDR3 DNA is TGTGCCAGCAGCTTCGCAGGGGTTACTGAA. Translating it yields CASSFAGVTE. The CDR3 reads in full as CASSFAGVTEAFF.

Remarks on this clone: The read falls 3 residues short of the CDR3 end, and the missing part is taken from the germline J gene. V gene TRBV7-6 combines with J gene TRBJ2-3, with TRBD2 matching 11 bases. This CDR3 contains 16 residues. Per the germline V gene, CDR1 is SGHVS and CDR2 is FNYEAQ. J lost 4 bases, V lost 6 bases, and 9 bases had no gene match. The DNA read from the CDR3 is TGTGCCAGCAGGCAAACTAGCGGGAGTACAGCAGATACG. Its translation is CASRQTSGSTADT. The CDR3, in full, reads CASRQTSGSTADTQYF.

The CDR3 loop is CASSPGTARNTIYF. The sequenced part of the CDR3 DNA is TGTGCCAGCAGCCCTGGGACAGCCCGAAACACC. The V gene is TRBV7-8, the J gene TRBJ1-3; 7 bases line up with TRBD1. Read data end 3 residues before the CDR3 end; the end is taken from the germline J gene. CDR1 SGHVS and CDR2 FQNEAQ come from the germline V gene. The V segment lost 5 bases and the J segment 5 bases; nucleotides outside the gene matches: 6. The CDR3 consists of 14 residues.

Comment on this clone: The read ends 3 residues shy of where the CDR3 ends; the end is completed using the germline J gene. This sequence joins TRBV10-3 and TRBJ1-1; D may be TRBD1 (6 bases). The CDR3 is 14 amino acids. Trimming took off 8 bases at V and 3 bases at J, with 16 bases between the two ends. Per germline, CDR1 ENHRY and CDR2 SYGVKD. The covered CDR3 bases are TGTGCCATCCGATTGGGGGCCGTCTACACTGAA. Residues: CAIRLGAVYTE. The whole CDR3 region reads CAIRLGAVYTEAFF.

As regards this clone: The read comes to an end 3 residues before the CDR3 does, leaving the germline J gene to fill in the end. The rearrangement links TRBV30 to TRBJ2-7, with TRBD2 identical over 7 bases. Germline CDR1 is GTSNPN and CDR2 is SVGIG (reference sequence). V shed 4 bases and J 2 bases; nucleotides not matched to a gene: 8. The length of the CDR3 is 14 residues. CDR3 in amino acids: CAWKRLADTYEQYF. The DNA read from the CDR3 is TGTGCCTGGAAGCGACTAGCTGATACCTACGAG.

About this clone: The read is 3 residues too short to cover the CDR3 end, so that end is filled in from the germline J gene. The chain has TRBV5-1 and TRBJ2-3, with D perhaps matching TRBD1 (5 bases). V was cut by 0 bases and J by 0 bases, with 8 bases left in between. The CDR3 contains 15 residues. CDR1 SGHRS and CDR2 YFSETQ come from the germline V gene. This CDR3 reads CASSLGTKSTDTQYF. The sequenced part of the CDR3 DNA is TGCGCCAGCAGCTTGGGGACAAAGAGCACAGATACG.

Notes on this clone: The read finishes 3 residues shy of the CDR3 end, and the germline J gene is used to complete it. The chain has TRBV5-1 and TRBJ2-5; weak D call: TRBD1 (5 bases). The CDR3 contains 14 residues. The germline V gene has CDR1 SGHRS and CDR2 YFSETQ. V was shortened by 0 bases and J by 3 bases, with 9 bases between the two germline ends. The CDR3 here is CASSLVGQKETQYF. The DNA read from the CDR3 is TGCGCCAGCAGCTTGGTGGGGCAGAAAGAGACC.

This CDR3 is CASSPGGRVSAGYTF. The CDR3 DNA, read in part, is TGTGCCAGCAGCCCCGGTGGCAGGGTCTCCGCAGGC. The chain recombines TRBV7-6 with TRBJ1-2; a weak D match, TRBD1 (5 bases). Sequencing ends 3 residues short of the CDR3 end; the germline J gene provides the rest. In germline, CDR1 is SGHVS, CDR2 FNYEAQ. This CDR3 has 15 amino acids.

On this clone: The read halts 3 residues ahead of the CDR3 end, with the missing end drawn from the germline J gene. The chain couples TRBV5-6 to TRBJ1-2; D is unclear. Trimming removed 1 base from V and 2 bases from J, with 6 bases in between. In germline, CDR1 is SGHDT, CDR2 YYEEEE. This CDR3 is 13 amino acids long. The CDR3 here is CASSLPGNYGYTF. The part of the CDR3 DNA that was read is TGTGCCAGCAGCTTGCCAGGAAACTATGGC.

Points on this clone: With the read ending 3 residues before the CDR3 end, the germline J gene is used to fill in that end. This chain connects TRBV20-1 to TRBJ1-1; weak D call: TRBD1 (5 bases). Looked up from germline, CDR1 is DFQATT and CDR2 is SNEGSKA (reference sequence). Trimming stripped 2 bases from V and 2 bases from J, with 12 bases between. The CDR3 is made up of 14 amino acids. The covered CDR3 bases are TGCAGTGCTAGACCAATGGGGGGAAACACTGAA. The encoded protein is CSARPMGGNTE. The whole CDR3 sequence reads CSARPMGGNTEAFF.

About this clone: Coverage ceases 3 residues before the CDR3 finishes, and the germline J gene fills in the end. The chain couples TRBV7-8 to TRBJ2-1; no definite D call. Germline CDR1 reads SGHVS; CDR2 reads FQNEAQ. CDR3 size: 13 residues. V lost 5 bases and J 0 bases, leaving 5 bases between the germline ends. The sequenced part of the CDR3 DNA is TGTGCCAGCAGCCCCGTCTCCTACAATGAG. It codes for CASSPVSYNE. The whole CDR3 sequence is CASSPVSYNEQFF.

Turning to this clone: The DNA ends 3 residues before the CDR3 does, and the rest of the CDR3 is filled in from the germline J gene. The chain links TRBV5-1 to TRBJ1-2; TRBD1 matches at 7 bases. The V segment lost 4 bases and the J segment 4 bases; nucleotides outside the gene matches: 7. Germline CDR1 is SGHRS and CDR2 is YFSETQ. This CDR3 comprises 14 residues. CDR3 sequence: CASSGDRELYGYTF. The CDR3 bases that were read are TGCGCCAGCAGCGGAGACAGGGAGCTCTATGGC. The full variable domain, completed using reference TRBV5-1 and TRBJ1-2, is KAGVTQTPRYLIKTRGQQVTLSCSPISGHRSVSWYQQTPGQGLQFLFEYFSETQRNKGNFPGRFSGRQFSNSRSEMNVSTLELGDSALYLCASSGDRELYGYTFGSGTRLTVV.

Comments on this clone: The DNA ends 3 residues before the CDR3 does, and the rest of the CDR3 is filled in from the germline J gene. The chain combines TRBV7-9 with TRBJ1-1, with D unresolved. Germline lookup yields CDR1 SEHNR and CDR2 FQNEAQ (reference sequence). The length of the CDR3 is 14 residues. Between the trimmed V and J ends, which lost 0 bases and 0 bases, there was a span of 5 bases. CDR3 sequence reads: CASSLASMNTEAFF. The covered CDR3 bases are TGTGCCAGCAGCTTAGCATCTATGAACACTGAA.

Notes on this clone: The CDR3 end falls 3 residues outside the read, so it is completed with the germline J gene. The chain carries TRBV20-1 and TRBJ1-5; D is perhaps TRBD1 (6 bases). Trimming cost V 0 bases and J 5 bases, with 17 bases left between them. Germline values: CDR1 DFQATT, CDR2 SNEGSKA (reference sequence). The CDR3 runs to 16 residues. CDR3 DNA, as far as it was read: TGCAGTGCTAGAGATCGTCTAGGAGGGGGAGATCAGCCC. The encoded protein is CSARDRLGGGDQP. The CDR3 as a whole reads CSARDRLGGGDQPQHF.

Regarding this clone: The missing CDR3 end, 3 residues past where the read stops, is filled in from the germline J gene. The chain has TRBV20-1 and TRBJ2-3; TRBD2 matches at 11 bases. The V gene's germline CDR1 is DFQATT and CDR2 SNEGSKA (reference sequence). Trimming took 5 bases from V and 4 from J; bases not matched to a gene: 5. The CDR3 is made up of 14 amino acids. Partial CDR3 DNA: TGCAGTGCTGGGCCGGGACTAGCGGCAGATACG. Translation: CSAGPGLAADT. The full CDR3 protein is CSAGPGLAADTQYF.

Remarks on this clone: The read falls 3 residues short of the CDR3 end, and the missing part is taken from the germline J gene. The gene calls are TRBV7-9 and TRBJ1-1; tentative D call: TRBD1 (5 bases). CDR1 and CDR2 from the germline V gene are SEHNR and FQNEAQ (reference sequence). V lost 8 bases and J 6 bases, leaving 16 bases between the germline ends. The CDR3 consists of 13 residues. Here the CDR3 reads CASSNPGSAEAFF. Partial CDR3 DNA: TGTGCCAGCTCTAACCCAGGGAGCGCTGAA.

Here the CDR3 reads CASSLDSFNYGYTF. The CDR3 bases that were read are TGTGCCAGCAGCTTAGACAGTTTTAACTATGGC. V and J are TRBV7-2 and TRBJ1-2; no firm D call. The read halts 3 residues ahead of the CDR3 end, with the missing end drawn from the germline J gene. Trimming took off 1 base at V and 1 base at J, with 7 bases between the two ends. The CDR3 contains 14 residues. Germline CDR1 SGHTA, CDR2 FQGNSA.

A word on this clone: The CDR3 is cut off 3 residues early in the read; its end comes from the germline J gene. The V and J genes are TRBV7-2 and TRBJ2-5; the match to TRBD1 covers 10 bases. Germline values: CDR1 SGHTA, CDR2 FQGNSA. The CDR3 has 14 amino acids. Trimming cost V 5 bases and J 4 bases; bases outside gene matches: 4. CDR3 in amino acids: CASSRDRGGETQYF. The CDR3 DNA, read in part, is TGTGCCAGCAGCCGGGACAGGGGCGGAGAGACC.

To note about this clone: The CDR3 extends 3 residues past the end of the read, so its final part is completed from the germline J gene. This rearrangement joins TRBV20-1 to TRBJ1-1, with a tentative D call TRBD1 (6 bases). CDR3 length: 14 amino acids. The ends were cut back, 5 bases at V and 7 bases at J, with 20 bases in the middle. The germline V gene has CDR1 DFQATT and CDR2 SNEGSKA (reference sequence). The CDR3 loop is CSAADPRGKGEAFF. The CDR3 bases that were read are TGCAGTGCTGCTGACCCAAGGGGGAAGGGTGAA.

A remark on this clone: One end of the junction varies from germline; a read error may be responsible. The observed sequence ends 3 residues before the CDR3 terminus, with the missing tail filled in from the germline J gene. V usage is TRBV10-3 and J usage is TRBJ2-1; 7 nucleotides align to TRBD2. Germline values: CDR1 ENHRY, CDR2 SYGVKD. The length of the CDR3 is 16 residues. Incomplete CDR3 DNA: TGTGCCATCAGTGAGTCGGGGGGGTTTTCCTCCAATGAG. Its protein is CAISESGGFSSNE. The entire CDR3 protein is CAISESGGFSSNEQFF.

The CDR3 loop reads CASSFRDYTDTQYF. The part of the CDR3 DNA that was read is TGCGCCAGCAGCTTCAGGGACTACACAGATACG. The chain recombines TRBV5-1 with TRBJ2-3; 7 bases map to TRBD2. The DNA ends 3 residues before the CDR3 does, and the rest of the CDR3 is filled in from the germline J gene. With V trimmed by 2 bases and J by 2 bases, 2 bases remained unmatched. Per the germline V gene, CDR1 is SGHRS and CDR2 is YFSETQ. This CDR3 is built from 14 residues.